This TCR beta chain stems from a study of identical twins. MiXCR, run by TCRdb on the 5' RACE reads, gives a single entry per CDR3 protein. This sample has approximately 1.8 million distinct CDR3 sequences, with about 31% found just once. Ten or more counts support this clonotype. The CDR3 loop spans 14 amino acids. Deletions cut 2 bases from V and 8 bases from J, with 15 bases between. V usage is TRBV12-3 or TRBV12-4 and J usage is TRBJ1-2; D is undetermined. The material sequenced was cord blood. The receptor comes from a newborn girl in good health. CDR3 bases: TGTGCCAGCAGTTTAATGAGGCCCAAAGGCGGCTACACCTTC. This gives the protein CASSLMRPKGGYTF.